This T cell receptor beta chain was retrieved from a study of T cell responses to AZD1222 COVID-19 vaccine. Study-wide points: CD4 TCRs covered the whole spike, strongest at regions 160-218 and 743-854. Females made up more of the donors, who were largely white British, and clonal diversity may have come out too low.

Germline lookup yields CDR1 LNHDA and CDR2 SQIVND (reference sequence). Trimming took off 7 bases at V and 7 bases at J, with 14 bases between the two ends. The CDR3 runs to 13 residues. About this clone: What it binds is unknown.

The assay was immunoSEQ multiplex PCR, and TCRdb's table has in-frame clones only and misses some. The sample holds about 85,000 clones, 70% to 90% seen once. The chain joins TRBV19 to TRBJ2-1, with a tentative D call TRBD2 (5 bases). The origin of this receptor is an adult in good health. This sample comprised peripheral blood, obtained on day 0 of AZD1222 vaccination. The CDR3 spells CASTWAGVNEQFF. CDR3 DNA sequence: TGTGCCAGTACGTGGGCCGGGGTGAATGAGCAGTTCTTC.